This T cell receptor beta chain was recovered during a study of blood T cell repertoires in COVID-19. The V end lost 3 bases, the J end lost 9 bases, and 15 bases lay between the germline ends. The CDR3 spans 14 residues. Germline assignment: CDR1 SGHTA and CDR2 FQGNSA. Using immunoSEQ multiplex PCR, the repertoire was profiled, and TCRdb retains in-frame clones only, with some absent. The sample records approximately 100,000 clones, approximately 69% being singletons. Sequencing input: peripheral blood. The J gene is TRBJ2-1, the V gene TRBV7-2; possible D gene TRBD1, 6 bases. This TCR was recovered from a man at least 80 years old with acute or convalescent COVID-19. The CDR3 DNA reads TGTGCCAGCAGCTTGACGAACAGGGTTTCTGAGCAGTTCTTC. As protein: CASSLTNRVSEQFF.